This T cell receptor beta chain was documented in a study of cytomegalovirus exposure and HLA in healthy donors (TCRdb year 2017). For the wider study: In an earlier analysis of 550 to 750 of the donors, 276 Gb of sequence data and 117 million unique TCR beta sequences from 180 million or so T cells were reported. Because of strong linkage in the cohort, 5 or 6 DR-DQ haplotypes were treated as single units for association and clustering. Using immunosequencing, the study profiled T cell repertoires from some 670 subjects and related those repertoires to cytomegalovirus serostatus. A later genetic analysis took genome-wide SNP genotypes for about 65% of the roughly 670 donors and used that subset as a discovery cohort. The study aimed to test whether cataloging public T cell receptors could reveal signatures of past pathogen exposure. Rather than using new phenotypic data, the later analysis identified candidate immune exposures from TCR beta sequences and from how often those sequences occurred across donors. Among around 400 genotyped donors of the cohort, an average of 235,054 unique TCR beta nucleotide sequences were sequenced per donor, around 18% of them non-productive. Roughly 300 gigabases of sequencing data and around 85 million unique TCR sequences made up an early release that covered several hundred HLA-typed donors. An earlier analysis of a few hundred of the donors applied high-throughput TCR beta sequencing to assess whether each TCR beta V gene segment acted as functional or pseudogenic. Both class I and class II loci were covered by HLA typing, at four-digit resolution. A separate validation cohort of some 130 different subjects was used in addition to the roughly 700-subject first cohort. Donor age, sex, ethnicity and CMV serostatus were collected together with the repertoire data. All discovery cohort repertoires had been generated using a single sequencing platform. To predict cytomegalovirus infection status, the study combined high-throughput TCR immunosequencing, statistical association of individual TCRs with disease status, and machine learning. Of the roughly 400 genotyped donors, less than 90% were placed in the genetic ancestry cluster associated with self-reported Caucasian donors. Typing coverage varied by locus: 629-630 donors for A, B, C, DRB1 and DQB1; 500 to 550 for DQA1; over 600 for DPA1; about 450 for DPB1. A later analysis re-examined previously published TCR beta repertoires from around 670 donors and added high-resolution HLA genotyping to investigate patterns of TCR occurrence.

The cohort was made up of 666 healthy bone marrow donors. All cohort members were sampled while nominally healthy, although unrecorded immune exposures were likely present. The donor tested CMV seropositive, placing the donor among the 289 seropositive members of the cohort. Each donor provided a peripheral blood sample, and peripheral blood mononuclear cells were used for TCR beta sequencing. The Qiagen DNeasy Blood Extraction Kit was used to extract genomic DNA from the blood cell samples. General conclusions and limits of the study: Most CMV-associated TCR beta chains appeared to be HLA-restricted in a later analysis, and the HLA associations seemed to be driven largely by CMV exposure. Presence/absence analyses assumed roughly uniform sequencing depth across donors, an assumption that may not hold. Because counts were too low, seventeen rarely observed V segments, including chromosome 9 orphons, were left out of the earlier analysis of about 620 of the donors. The 87-base-pair reads could not distinguish some IMGT-functional V segments, including TRBV6-2 and TRBV6-3, so those segments were excluded. Several of the top co-occurrence clusters appeared to be linked to parvovirus B19, influenza, CMV and Epstein-Barr virus, according to a later analysis. The study gave a list of some 150 TCR beta chains associated with cytomegalovirus. It was suggested by the authors that the approach could potentially be generalized to other disease states and immunological phenotypes. Three of the identified cytomegalovirus-associated TCR beta chains were confirmed in vitro to be specific for cytomegalovirus antigens. The only immune exposure information available for the cohort was CMV serostatus. A later analysis found that HLA-associated TCR beta chains were more clonally expanded and had lower generation probabilities than equally common non-associated chains. Most TCR sequences were seen in very few donors, while some public TCRs were found in many individuals. A later genetic analysis reported fewer N-insertions in productive TCRs among donors in an Asian-associated ancestry cluster than the roughly 640-donor mean. A cluster of highly shared sequence variants was judged likely to be a technical artifact of the sequencing pipeline. The cohort was sequenced for TCR beta chains only, and without alpha or paired-chain data the features that could be detected were limited. Correlated functional status among segregating V segments might be attributable to linkage disequilibrium, but an unknown experimental factor could not be ruled out. In a later genetic analysis, a missense DCLRE1C variant was associated with V-gene and J-gene trimming of TCR beta chains, and the association was replicated in an independent cohort. Specific HLA alleles were associated with about 17,000 TCR beta sequences at a false discovery rate of 0.05 in a later analysis. A further reported finding was that TCR beta sequences accurately predicted the HLA-A and HLA-B alleles for most subjects in the first cohort. The classifier was reported to diagnose cytomegalovirus status with high specificity and sensitivity in both the original cohort and the validation cohort. Because HLA typing was unavailable for some donors at each locus, only the typed subset was used in association tests. In a later analysis, TCR association rates were found to vary across HLA loci, with the most associated TCRs seen for DRB1 alleles and the fewest for HLA-C alleles. Strong co-occurrence of HLA alleles, especially DR and DQ, made assigning TCR associations to individual alleles difficult. In an earlier analysis of roughly 500 of the donors, most TCR beta V segments appeared in productive rearrangements about 87% or about 30% of the time, broadly matching IMGT annotations.

The library was produced with the immunoSEQ multiplex PCR assay. A mixture of 60 forward primers for TCR Vbeta segments and 13 reverse primers for TCR Jbeta segments was used in the multiplex PCR. Amplification of the CDR3 region of rearranged TCR beta genes was performed with a multiplex PCR assay on genomic DNA. The amplified TCR beta libraries were sequenced on the Illumina HiSeq System as 87-base-pair reads. Regarding the original processing steps: In a later analysis, tens of millions of unique TCR beta chains were counted across the approximately 640 repertoires, and about 10 million of these chains were shared by at least two donors. To remove PCR and sequencing errors, raw reads were error-corrected and collapsed into unique sequences using a nearest-neighbor algorithm that merged closely related sequences. V, D and J gene segments were assigned by aligning CDR3 sequences to IMGT reference sequences. For a sequence to be retained, a match of at least six nucleotides was required to both a V gene segment and a J gene segment. A rearrangement counted as productive if the CDR3 had no stop codons and remained in frame with V and J, and every other rearrangement counted as non-productive. CDR3 was defined according to IMGT convention as the region running from the second conserved V-encoded cysteine to the conserved J-encoded phenylalanine. The earlier analysis of approximately 500 of the donors excluded sequences that lacked an unambiguous match to a single V gene segment. In an earlier analysis of approximately 500 of the donors, a V segment was called functional when productive rearrangements were above 56.7%, and segregating when the standard deviation between donors exceeded 5%. To diagnose cytomegalovirus status from the catalog of TCR beta chain sequences, a statistical classification framework was built. In a later analysis, V and J genes were assigned by comparing TCR nucleotide sequences against IMGT/GENE-DB human TR gene sequences. The TCRdist pipeline was used in a later analysis to assign CDR3 sequences and most-parsimonious VDJ recombination scenarios. In a later analysis, every TCR beta chain was defined by the combination of its CDR3 amino acid sequence and its V-gene family, and reads without a unique V-gene family were dropped. In a later analysis, some 600 highly shared, low-generation-probability nucleotide sequences were removed to address suspected cross-contamination and a sequencing artifact. For each public chain, a later analysis derived a clonal expansion index from normalized ranks of inferred template counts within each repertoire. In a later analysis, generation probabilities were computed using a VDJ recombination model fitted to out-of-frame rearrangements, and the results were checked against IGoR. A later analysis scored TCR-TCR, TCR-HLA and TCR-CMV co-occurrence with hypergeometric tests, applying a repertoire-size bias correction to TCR pairs. False discovery rates were estimated in a later analysis by permuting HLA or CMV assignments 20 times. In a later analysis, co-occurring TCRs were grouped using DBSCAN, and TCRdist sequence similarity was added for clustering within HLA-allele-positive subsets. Repertoires with fewer than 30,000 or more than 120,000 public chains were left out of co-occurrence clustering, as were about 5 repertoires with anomalous nucleotide sharing. TCRdb re-hosts the immuneACCESS table, in-frame sequences only. Its copies lack some clones; in the studies checked, an unresolved V gene accounts for under half of them, and the cause for the rest is not known. The V and J calls and clone size are taken from that table; D and trimming were inferred from the DNA. The sample table shows more than 95,000 clones, and around 75% are seen once. The biggest ten clones account for approximately 4.3% of the sample.

The CDR3 goes from the cysteine to the phenylalanine over 17 residues. Just CDR3 DNA is preserved here, 51 bases in frame from base 1. Trimming accounts for 3 bases at V and 3 bases at J, while the number of junction bases matched to no gene is 7. CDR1 SGHTA and CDR2 FQGNSA are derived from the germline V gene. Only a few counts were recorded for this clone. The specificity of this receptor is unknown. The record has no base qualities; no much larger clone is one base away. The receptor's source is a man between 60 and 75 years old in good health and CMV-seropositive. Material for sequencing was PBMCs. The chain is assembled from TRBV7-2 and TRBJ2-2; 10 nucleotides in the junction match TRBD2. The DNA sequence reads TGTGCCAGCAGCTTTAGCGGGGGGAGACTTTACACCGGGGAGCTGTTTTTT. This translates into CASSFSGGRLYTGELFF.